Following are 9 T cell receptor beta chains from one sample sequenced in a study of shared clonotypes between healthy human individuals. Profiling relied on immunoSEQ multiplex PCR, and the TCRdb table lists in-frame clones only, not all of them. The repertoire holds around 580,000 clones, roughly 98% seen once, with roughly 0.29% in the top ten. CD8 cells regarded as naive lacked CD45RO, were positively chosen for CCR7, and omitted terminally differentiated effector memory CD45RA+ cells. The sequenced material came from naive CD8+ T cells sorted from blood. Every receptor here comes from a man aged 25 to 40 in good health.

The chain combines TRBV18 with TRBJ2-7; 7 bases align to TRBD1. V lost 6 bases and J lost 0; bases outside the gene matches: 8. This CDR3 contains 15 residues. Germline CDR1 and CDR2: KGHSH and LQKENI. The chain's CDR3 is CASSSTGDSSYEQYF. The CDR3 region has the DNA TGTGCCAGCTCGTCTACAGGGGACAGCTCCTACGAGCAGTACTTC.

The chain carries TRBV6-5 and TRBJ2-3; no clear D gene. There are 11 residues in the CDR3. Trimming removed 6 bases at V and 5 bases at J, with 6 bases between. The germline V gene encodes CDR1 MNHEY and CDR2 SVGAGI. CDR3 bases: TGTGCCAGCAGGAAGGGAGATACGCAGTATTTT. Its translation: CASRKGDTQYF.

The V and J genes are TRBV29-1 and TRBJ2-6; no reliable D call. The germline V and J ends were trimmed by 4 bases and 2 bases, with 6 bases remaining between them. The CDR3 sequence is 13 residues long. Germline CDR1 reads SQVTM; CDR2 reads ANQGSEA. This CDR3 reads CSVVWAGANVLTF. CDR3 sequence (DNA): TGCAGCGTTGTCTGGGCTGGGGCCAACGTCCTGACTTTC.

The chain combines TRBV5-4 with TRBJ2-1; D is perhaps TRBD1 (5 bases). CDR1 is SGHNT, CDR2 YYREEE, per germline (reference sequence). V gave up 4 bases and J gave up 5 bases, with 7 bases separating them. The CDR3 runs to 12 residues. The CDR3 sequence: CASSGADNEQFF. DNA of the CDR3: TGTGCCAGCAGCGGGGCCGACAATGAGCAGTTCTTC.

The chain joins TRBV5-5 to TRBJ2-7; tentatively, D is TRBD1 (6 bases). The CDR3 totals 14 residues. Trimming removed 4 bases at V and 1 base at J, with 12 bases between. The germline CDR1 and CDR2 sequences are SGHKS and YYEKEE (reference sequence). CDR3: CASSPPTGSYEQYF. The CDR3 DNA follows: TGTGCCAGCAGCCCCCCGACAGGATCCTACGAGCAGTACTTC.

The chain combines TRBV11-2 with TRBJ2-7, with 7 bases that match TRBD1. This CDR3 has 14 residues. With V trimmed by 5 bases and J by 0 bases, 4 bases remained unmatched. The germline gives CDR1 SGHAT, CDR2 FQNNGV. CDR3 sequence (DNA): TGTGCCAGCAGCATCGGGACAGCCTCCTACGAGCAGTACTTC. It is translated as CASSIGTASYEQYF.

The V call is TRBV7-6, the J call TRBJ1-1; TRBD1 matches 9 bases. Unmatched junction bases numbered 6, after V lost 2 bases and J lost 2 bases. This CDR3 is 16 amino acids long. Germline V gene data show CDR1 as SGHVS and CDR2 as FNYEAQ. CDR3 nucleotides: TGTGCCAGCAGCTTAAGTAGGGGACAGGGAAACACTGAAGCTTTCTTT. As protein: CASSLSRGQGNTEAFF.

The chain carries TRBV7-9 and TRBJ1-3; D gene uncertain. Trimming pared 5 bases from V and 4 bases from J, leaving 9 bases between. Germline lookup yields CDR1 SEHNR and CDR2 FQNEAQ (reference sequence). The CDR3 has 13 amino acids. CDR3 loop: CASSALRGNTIYF. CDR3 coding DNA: TGTGCCAGCAGCGCCCTGCGGGGAAACACCATATATTTT.

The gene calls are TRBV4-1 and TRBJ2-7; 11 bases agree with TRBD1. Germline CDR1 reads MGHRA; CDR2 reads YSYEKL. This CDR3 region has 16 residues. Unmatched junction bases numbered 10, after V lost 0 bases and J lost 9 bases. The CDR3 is CASSQDTTGQGAMQYF. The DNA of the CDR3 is TGCGCCAGCAGCCAAGATACGACCGGACAGGGGGCCATGCAGTACTTC.